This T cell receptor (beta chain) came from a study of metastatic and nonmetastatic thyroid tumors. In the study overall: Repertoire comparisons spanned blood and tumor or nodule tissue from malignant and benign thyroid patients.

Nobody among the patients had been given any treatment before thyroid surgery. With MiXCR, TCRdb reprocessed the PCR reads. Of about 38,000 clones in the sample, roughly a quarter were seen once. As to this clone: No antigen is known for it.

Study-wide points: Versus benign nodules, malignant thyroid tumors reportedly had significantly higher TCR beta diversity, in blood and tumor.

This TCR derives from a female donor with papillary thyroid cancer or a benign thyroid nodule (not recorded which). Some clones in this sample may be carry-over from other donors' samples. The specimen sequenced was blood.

The CDR3 DNA reads as TGTGCCTGGAGTTTCGGCGCCAGAGTGACTGAAGCTTTCTTT. Translating gives CAWSFGARVTEAFF. The chain is built from TRBV30 and TRBJ1-1, with D unresolved. Germline values: CDR1 GTSNPN, CDR2 SVGIG (reference sequence). V lost 2 bases and J 5 bases, leaving 15 bases between the germline ends. This CDR3 region has 14 residues.